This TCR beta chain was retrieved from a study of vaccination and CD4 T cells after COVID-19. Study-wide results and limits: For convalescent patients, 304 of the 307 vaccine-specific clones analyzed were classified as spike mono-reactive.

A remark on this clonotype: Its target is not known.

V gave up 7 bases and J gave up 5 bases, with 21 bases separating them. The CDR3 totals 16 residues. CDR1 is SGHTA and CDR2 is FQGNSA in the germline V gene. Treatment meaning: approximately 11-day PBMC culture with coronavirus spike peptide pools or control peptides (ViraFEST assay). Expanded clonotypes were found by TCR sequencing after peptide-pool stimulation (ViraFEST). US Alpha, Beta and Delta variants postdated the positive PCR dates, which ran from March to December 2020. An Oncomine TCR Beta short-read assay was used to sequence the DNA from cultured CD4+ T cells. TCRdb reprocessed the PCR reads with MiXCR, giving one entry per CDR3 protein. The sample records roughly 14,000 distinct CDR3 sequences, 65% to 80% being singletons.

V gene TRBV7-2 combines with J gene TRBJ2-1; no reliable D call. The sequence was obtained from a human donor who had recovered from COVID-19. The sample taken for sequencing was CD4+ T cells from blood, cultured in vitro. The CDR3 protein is CASTLVRLLLHNEQFF. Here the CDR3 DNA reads TGTGCCAGCACCCTCGTGAGGTTATTACTTCACAATGAGCAGTTCTTC.